Included here is one T cell receptor beta chain sequence, with context. CDR1 is GTSNPN, CDR2 SVGIG, per germline (reference sequence). V lost 0 bases and J lost 4, with 13 bases in between. The CDR3 extends over 14 amino acids. Methods used by the authors: The assay estimated nucleated cells by amplifying reference gene primers. Here immunoSEQ multiplex PCR was the method, and the copy in TCRdb shows in-frame clones only, minus some. V and J calls and clone size follow that table, whereas D and trimming were derived from the DNA. This sample yields 250,000 to 350,000 clones, of which approximately 86% are seen a single time; 2% to 2.5% belongs to the top ten. The data derive from a study of blood T cell repertoires in COVID-19. Across the whole study: Sites across the United States, Italy and Spain contributed samples from acute and convalescent COVID-19. T cells, B-cell-depleted T cells, or PBMCs supplied cDNA or gDNA.

This receptor was identified in a woman in her forties or fifties who had recovered from COVID-19. Sequenced input: peripheral blood. The chain links TRBV30 to TRBJ2-7, with D unclear. In nucleotides, the CDR3 is TGTGCCTGGAGTGTACTAAGTCCCCCATACGAGCAGTACTTC. Its translation: CAWSVLSPPYEQYF.